These T cell receptor beta chains were read from a single sample in a study of cytomegalovirus exposure and HLA in healthy donors. Here immunoSEQ multiplex PCR was the method, and the copy in TCRdb shows in-frame clones only, minus some. The sample carries some 130,000 clones, around 80% recorded once. Sequenced sample: PBMCs. These receptors came from a man aged 35 to 55 in good health and CMV-seropositive. CDR3s include the opening cysteine and the closing phenylalanine or tryptophan. Fields, in order: J gene, clone size, V gene, D gene, CDR3 protein, CDR3 DNA. The D gene is left open where the match is weak. Where a row states a size, it is once, few, many or the class of an expanded clone; other rows omit it.

TRBJ1-2	NA	TRBV6-5	NA	CASSYGLNYGYTF	TGTGCCAGCAGTTACGGCCTGAACTATGGCTACACCTTC
TRBJ2-7	NA	TRBV10-3	TRBD2	CAISSAGGDEQYF	TGTGCCATCTCTTCAGCGGGAGGGGACGAGCAGTACTTC
TRBJ1-5	NA	TRBV6-5	NA	CASSSSPHNQPQHF	TGTGCCAGCAGTTCAAGCCCTCATAATCAGCCCCAGCATTTT
TRBJ2-4	NA	TRBV5-6	TRBD2	CASSLPGLAGGWAKNIQYF	TGTGCCAGCAGCTTACCCGGACTAGCGGGAGGGTGGGCAAAAAACATTCAGTACTTC
TRBJ1-6	NA	TRBV11-3	TRBD1	CASSEGQHAPLHF	TGTGCCAGCAGCGAGGGACAGCACGCCCCCCTCCACTTT
TRBJ2-7	NA	TRBV6-1	TRBD2	CASSEALGAGLSYEQYF	TGTGCCAGCAGTGAAGCGTTGGGAGCGGGACTCTCCTACGAGCAGTACTTC
TRBJ1-4	NA	TRBV6-5	NA	CASSYDKWNEKLFF	TGTGCCAGCAGTTACGACAAATGGAATGAAAAACTGTTTTTT
TRBJ2-7	NA	TRBV5-4	NA	CASSFSDRITYEQYF	TGTGCCAGCAGCTTTTCGGACAGAATCACCTACGAGCAGTACTTC
TRBJ2-7	NA	TRBV10-3	TRBD1	CAISESGRTGLYEQYF	TGTGCCATCAGTGAGTCGGGCCGGACAGGGCTCTACGAGCAGTACTTC
TRBJ2-1	NA	TRBV11-2	NA	CASGGGTVYNEQFF	TGTGCCAGCGGAGGGGGGACAGTCTACAATGAGCAGTTCTTC
TRBJ1-1	NA	TRBV18	NA	CASSPGNMGQNTEAFF	TGTGCCAGCTCACCAGGGAATATGGGACAGAACACTGAAGCTTTCTTT
TRBJ2-7	NA	TRBV11-3	NA	CASSPSGTPYEQYF	TGTGCCAGCAGCCCATCCGGGACACCCTACGAGCAGTACTTC
TRBJ1-3	NA	TRBV19	NA	CASSMRDSGNTIYF	TGTGCCAGTAGTATGAGGGACTCTGGAAACACCATATATTTT
TRBJ2-7	few	TRBV11-3	TRBD1	CASSSGQGRNYEQYF	TGTGCCAGCAGCTCGGGACAGGGAAGAAACTACGAGCAGTACTTC
TRBJ1-6	NA	TRBV30	NA	CAWKAGARWELLPLHF	TGTGCCTGGAAGGCAGGGGCGAGATGGGAATTGTTACCCCTCCACTTT
TRBJ1-6	NA	TRBV10-3	NA	CAISGVVGGSNSPLHF	TGTGCCATCAGTGGGGTAGTGGGGGGATCGAATTCACCCCTCCACTTT
TRBJ1-1	NA	TRBV7-3	TRBD1	CASSLTGRTEAFF	TGTGCCAGCAGCCTGACAGGGCGAACTGAAGCTTTCTTT
TRBJ2-7	NA	TRBV5-1	NA	CASSREADEQYF	TGCGCCAGCAGCCGCGAGGCGGACGAGCAGTACTTC
TRBJ1-1	NA	TRBV18	TRBD1	CASSPGQGTTEAFF	TGTGCCAGCTCACCGGGACAGGGGACGACTGAAGCTTTCTTT
TRBJ2-3	NA	TRBV6-1	TRBD2	CASSDRLAATDTQYF	TGTGCCAGCAGTGACCGACTAGCGGCCACAGATACGCAGTATTTT
TRBJ2-3	NA	TRBV4-1	TRBD2	CASSQEGLAGQYF	TGCGCCAGCAGCCAAGAGGGACTAGCCGGGCAGTATTTT
TRBJ1-2	NA	TRBV27	NA	CASSYGTNYGYTF	TGTGCCAGCAGCTACGGTACTAACTATGGCTACACCTTC
TRBJ1-4	NA	TRBV9	TRBD1	CASSSRTGLDEKLFF	TGTGCCAGCAGCTCCCGGACAGGTTTGGATGAAAAACTGTTTTTT
TRBJ2-3	NA	TRBV4-2	NA	CASSHYSGTAAYF	TGTGCCAGCAGCCATTATAGCGGGACAGCGGCGTATTTT
TRBJ1-2	NA	TRBV29-1	NA	CSVTRVNYGYTF	TGCAGCGTTACCAGGGTGAACTATGGCTACACCTTC
TRBJ1-1	NA	TRBV10-3	TRBD1	CAISVALDRGVTEAFF	TGTGCCATCAGTGTCGCCTTAGACAGGGGCGTCACTGAAGCTTTCTTT
TRBJ2-7	NA	TRBV6-1	NA	CASRSTVFTYEQYF	TGTGCCAGCAGATCGACAGTATTTACCTACGAGCAGTACTTC
TRBJ2-1	NA	TRBV6-6	NA	CASSYSTSHLGEQFF	TGTGCCAGCAGTTACTCGACTAGTCACCTTGGTGAGCAGTTCTTC
TRBJ2-1	few	TRBV19	TRBD2	CASSIYGLAKEQFF	TGTGCCAGTAGTATATATGGACTAGCGAAGGAGCAGTTCTTC
TRBJ1-6	NA	TRBV28	NA	CASRHRVYNSPLHF	TGTGCCAGCAGGCACAGGGTGTATAATTCACCCCTCCACTTT
TRBJ2-7	many	TRBV7-9	NA	CASSVDRSSYEQYF	TGTGCCAGCAGCGTAGACAGGAGCTCCTACGAGCAGTACTTC